The clone carrying this T cell receptor beta chain showed up just a few times. Its antigen is not identified. The sample belongs to a study of T-cell memory formation after mild COVID-19. Study at large: Largely donor-specific sequence clusters came from a couple of donors. Study-wide results and limits: A second wave of clones peaked on day 37, and their SARS-CoV-2 specificity went unconfirmed. CD4+ contracting clones were mainly CM and EM; CD8+ ones, EMRA.

TCR alpha and TCR beta cDNA libraries carrying sample barcodes and UMIs came from 5'RACE with constant-segment primers. TCRdb re-called the 5' RACE reads with MiXCR, one entry per CDR3 protein. Of around 130,000 distinct CDR3 sequences in the sample, approximately 5.9% were seen once. Material: PBMCs or a T cell subset sorted from them (not recorded which). This TCR was recovered from an adult woman who had mild COVID-19 (a few samples of this study predate the infection). Cell type and time point are not known.

The CDR3 region is CASSLYTVRGTDGELFF. The CDR3 DNA follows: TGCGCCAGCAGCTTGTATACCGTTCGGGGAACGGACGGGGAGCTGTTTTTT. The chain couples TRBV5-1 to TRBJ2-2, with a tentative D call TRBD2 (5 bases). Between the trimmed V and J ends, which lost 1 base and 7 bases, there was a span of 20 bases. CDR3 length: 17 amino acids. Per the germline V gene, CDR1 is SGHRS and CDR2 is YFSETQ.